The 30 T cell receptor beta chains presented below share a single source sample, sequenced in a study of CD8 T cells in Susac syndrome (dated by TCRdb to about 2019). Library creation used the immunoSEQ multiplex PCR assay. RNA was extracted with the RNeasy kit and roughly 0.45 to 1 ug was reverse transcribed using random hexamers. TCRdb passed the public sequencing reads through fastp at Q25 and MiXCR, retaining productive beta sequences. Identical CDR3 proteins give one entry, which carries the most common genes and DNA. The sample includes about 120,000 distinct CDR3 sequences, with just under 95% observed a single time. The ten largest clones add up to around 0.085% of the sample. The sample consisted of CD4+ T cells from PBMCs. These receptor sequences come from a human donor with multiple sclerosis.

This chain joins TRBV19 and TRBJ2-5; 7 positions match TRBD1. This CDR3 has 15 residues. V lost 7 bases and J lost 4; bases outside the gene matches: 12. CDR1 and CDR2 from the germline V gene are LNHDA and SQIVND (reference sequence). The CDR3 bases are TGTGCCAGTACCCTGAGACAGGGTCTGAGAGAGACCCAGTACTTC. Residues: CASTLRQGLRETQYF.

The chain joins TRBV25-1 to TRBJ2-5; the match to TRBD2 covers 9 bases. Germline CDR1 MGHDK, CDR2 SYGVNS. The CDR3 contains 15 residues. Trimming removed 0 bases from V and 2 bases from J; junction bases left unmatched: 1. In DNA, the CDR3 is TGTGCCAGCAGTGAATATCTAGCGGGGCAAGAGACCCAGTACTTC. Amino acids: CASSEYLAGQETQYF.

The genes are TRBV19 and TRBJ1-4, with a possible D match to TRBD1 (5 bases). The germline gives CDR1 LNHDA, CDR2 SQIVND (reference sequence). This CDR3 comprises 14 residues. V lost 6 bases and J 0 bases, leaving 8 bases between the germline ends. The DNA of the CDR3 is TGTGCCAGTAGATTACAGGCAACTAATGAAAAACTGTTTTTT. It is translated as CASRLQATNEKLFF.

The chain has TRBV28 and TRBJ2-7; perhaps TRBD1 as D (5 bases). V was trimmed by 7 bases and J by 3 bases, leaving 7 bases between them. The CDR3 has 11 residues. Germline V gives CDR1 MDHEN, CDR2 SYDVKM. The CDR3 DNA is TGTGCCAGCACAGGGAACTACGAGCAGTACTTC. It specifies CASTGNYEQYF.

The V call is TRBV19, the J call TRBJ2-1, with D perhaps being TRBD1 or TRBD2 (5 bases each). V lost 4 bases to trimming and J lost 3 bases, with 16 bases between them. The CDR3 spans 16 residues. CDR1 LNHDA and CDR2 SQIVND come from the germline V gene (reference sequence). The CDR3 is CASSTPRDGIYNEQFF. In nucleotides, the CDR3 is TGTGCCAGTAGTACCCCCCGGGACGGCATCTACAATGAGCAGTTCTTC.

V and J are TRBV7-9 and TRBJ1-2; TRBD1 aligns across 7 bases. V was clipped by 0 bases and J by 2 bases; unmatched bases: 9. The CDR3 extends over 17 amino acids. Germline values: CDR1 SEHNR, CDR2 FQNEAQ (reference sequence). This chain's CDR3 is CASSLALLGGVNYGYTF. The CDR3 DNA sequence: TGTGCCAGCAGCTTAGCGCTTTTAGGGGGCGTAAACTATGGCTACACCTTC. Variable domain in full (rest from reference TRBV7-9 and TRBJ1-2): DTGVSQNPRHKITKRGQNVTFRCDPISEHNRLYWYRQTLGQGPEFLTYFQNEAQLEKSRLLSDRFSAERPKGSFSTLEIQRTEQGDSAMYLCASSLALLGGVNYGYTFGSGTRLTVV.

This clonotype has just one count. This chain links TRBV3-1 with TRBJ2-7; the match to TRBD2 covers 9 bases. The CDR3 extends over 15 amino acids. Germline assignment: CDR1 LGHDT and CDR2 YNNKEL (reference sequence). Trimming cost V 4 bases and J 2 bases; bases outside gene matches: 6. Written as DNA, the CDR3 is TGTGCCAGCAGCCCGATAGCGGGGGCCACCTACGAGCAGTACTTC. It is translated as CASSPIAGATYEQYF.

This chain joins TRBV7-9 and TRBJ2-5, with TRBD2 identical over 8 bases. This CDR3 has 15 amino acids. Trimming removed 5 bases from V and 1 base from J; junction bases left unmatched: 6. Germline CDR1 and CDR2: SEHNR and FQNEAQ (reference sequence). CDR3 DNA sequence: TGTGCCAGCAGCATCGGGGGGGGACTCCAAGAGACCCAGTACTTC. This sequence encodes CASSIGGGLQETQYF.

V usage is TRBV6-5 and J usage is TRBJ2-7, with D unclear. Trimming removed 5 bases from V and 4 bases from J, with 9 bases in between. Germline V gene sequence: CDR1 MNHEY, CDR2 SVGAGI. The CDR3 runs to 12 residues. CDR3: CASSRTGYEQYF. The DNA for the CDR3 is TGTGCCAGCAGTCGTACTGGGTACGAGCAGTACTTC.

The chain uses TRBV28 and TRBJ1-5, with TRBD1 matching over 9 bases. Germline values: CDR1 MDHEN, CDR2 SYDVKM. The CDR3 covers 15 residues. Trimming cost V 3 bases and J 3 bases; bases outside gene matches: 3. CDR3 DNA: TGTGCCAGCAGTTTGGGACAGGGAAACAATCAGCCCCAGCATTTT. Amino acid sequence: CASSLGQGNNQPQHF.

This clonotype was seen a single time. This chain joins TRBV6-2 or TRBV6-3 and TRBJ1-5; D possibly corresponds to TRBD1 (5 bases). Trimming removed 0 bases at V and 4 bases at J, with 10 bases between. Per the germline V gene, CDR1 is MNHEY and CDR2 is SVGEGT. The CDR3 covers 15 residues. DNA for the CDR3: TGTGCCAGCAGTTACTCGGCAGGGCGGAATCAGCCCCAGCATTTT. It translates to CASSYSAGRNQPQHF.

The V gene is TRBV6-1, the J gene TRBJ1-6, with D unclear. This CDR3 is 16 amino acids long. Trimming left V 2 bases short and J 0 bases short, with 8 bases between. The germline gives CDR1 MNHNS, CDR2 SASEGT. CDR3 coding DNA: TGTGCCAGCAGTGAAATAGGTAGCTCCTATAATTCACCCCTCCACTTT. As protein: CASSEIGSSYNSPLHF.

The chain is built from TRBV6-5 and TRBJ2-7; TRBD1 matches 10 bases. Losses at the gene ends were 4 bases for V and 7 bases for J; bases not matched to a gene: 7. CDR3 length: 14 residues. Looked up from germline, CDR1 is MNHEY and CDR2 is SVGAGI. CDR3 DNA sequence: TGTGCCAGCAGTTCTCCGGGACAGGGGCAGGAGCAGTACTTC. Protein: CASSSPGQGQEQYF.

The CDR3 nucleotides read TGTGCCAGTAGTACCCCAGGGTTAGCCAAAAACATTCAGTACTTC. This sequence encodes CASSTPGLAKNIQYF. V usage is TRBV19 and J usage is TRBJ2-4, with TRBD1 as a possible D gene (5 bases). This CDR3 is built from 15 residues. Germline-derived CDR1 and CDR2 are LNHDA and SQIVND (reference sequence). The V end lost 4 bases, the J end lost 0 bases, and 10 bases lay between the germline ends.

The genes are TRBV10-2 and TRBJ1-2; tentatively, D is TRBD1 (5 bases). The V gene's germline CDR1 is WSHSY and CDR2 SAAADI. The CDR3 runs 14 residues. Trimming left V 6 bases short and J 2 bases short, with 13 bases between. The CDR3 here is CASSPTGVNYGYTF. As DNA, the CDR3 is TGCGCCAGCAGCCCAACAGGAGTGAACTATGGCTACACCTTC.

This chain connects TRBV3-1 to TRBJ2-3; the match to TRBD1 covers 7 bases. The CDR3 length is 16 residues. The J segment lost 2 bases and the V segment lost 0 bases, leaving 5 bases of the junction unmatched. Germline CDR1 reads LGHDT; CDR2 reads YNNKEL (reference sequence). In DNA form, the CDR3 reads TGTGCCAGCAGCCAAGAGATGGGGACAGTCACAGATACGCAGTATTTT. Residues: CASSQEMGTVTDTQYF.

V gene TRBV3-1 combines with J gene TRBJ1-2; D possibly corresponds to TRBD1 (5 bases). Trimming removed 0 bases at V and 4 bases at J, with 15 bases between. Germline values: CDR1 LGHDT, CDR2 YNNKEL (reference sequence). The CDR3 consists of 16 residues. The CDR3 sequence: CASSQDVRGAGYGYTF. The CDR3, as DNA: TGTGCCAGCAGCCAAGATGTAAGGGGCGCAGGCTATGGCTACACCTTC.

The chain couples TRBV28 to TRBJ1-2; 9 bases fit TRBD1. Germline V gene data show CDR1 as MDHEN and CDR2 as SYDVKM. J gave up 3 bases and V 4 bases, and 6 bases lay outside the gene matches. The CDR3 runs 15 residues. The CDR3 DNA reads TGTGCCAGCAGTTCGGGACAGGGATCGGACTATGGCTACACCTTC. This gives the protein CASSSGQGSDYGYTF.

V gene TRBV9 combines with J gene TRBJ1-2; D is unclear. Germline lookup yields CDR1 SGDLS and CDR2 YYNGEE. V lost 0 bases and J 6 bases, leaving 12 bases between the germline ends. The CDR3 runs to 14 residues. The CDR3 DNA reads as TGTGCCAGCAGCGTAGGCGTTCCCCGCAATGGCTACACCTTC. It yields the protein CASSVGVPRNGYTF.

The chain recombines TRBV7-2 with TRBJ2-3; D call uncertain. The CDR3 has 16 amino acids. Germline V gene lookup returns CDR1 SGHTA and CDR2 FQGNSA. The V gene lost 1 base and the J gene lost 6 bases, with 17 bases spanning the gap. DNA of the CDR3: TGTGCCAGCAGCTTAGAAATGGCCCACGGCAGGGATACGCAGTATTTT. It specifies CASSLEMAHGRDTQYF.

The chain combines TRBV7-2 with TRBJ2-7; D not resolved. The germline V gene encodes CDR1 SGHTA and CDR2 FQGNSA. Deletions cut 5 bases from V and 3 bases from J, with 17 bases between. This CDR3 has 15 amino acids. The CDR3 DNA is TGTGCCAGCAGCCTAAGGTCCGGGCCCCTCTACGAGCAGTACTTC. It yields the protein CASSLRSGPLYEQYF.

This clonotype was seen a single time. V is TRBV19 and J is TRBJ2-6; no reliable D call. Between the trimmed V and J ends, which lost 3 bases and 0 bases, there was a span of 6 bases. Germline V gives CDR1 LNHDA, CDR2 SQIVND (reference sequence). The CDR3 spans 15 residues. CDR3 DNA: TGTGCCAGTAGTATCTGGGACTCTGGGGCCAACGTCCTGACTTTC. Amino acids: CASSIWDSGANVLTF.

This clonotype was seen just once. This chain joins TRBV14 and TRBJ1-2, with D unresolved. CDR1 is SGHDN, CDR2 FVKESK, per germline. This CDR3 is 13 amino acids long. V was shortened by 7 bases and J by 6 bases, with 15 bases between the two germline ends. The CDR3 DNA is TGTGCCAGCACCCCGTCTGCCGCTCATGGCTACACCTTC. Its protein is CASTPSAAHGYTF.

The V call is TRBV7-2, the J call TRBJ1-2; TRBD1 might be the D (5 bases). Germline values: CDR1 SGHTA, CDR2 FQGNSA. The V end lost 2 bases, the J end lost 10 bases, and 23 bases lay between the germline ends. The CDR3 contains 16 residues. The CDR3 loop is CASSLLGRVAGVSYTF. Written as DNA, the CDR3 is TGTGCCAGCAGCTTACTTGGCAGGGTCGCGGGAGTGTCCTACACCTTC.

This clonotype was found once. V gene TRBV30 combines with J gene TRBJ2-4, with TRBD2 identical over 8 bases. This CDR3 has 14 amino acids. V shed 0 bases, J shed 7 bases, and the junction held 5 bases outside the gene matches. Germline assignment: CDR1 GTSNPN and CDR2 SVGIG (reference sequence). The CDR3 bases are TGTGCCTGGAGTGTGGCTAGCGGGTTCAACATTCAGTACTTC. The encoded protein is CAWSVASGFNIQYF.

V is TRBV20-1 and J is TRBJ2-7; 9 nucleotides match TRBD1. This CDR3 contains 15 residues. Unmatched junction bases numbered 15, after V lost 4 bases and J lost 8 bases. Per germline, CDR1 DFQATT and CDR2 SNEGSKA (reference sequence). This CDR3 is CSAIRSRDRAGQQYF. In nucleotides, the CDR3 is TGCAGTGCTATAAGGTCCCGGGACAGGGCGGGTCAGCAGTACTTC.

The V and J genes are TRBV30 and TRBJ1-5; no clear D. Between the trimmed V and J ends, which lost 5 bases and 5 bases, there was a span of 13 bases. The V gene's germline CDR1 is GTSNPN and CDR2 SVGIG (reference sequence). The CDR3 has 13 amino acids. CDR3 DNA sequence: TGTGCCTGGGCTGACAATCCCGATCAGCCCCAGCATTTT. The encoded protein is CAWADNPDQPQHF. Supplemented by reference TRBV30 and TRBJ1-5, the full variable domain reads SQTIHQWPATLVQPVGSPLSLECTVEGTSNPNLYWYRQAAGRGLQLLFYSVGIGQISSEVPQNLSASRPQDRQFILSSKKLLLSDSGFYLCAWADNPDQPQHFGDGTRLSIL.

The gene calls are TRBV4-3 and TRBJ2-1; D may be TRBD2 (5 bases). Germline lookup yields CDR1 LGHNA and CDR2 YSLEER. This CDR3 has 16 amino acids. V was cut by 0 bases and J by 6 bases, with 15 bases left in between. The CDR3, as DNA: TGCGCCAGCAGCCAAGAGGGCCCTGGGAGACTCAATGAGCAGTTCTTC. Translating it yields CASSQEGPGRLNEQFF.

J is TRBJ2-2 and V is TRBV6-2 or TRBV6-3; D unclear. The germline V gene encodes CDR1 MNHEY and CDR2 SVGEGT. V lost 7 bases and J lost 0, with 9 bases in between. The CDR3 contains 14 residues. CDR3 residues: CASTARANTGELFF. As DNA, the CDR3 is TGTGCCAGCACTGCCCGAGCGAACACCGGGGAGCTGTTTTTT.

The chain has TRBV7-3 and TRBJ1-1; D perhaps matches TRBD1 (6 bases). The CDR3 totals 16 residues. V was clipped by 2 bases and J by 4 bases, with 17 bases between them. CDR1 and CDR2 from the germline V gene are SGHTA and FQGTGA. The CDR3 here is CASSLLPRGGGTEAFF. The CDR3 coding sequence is TGTGCCAGCAGCTTACTCCCCCGAGGGGGTGGCACTGAAGCTTTCTTT.